The 14 T cell receptor beta chains given below trace back to one sample, sequenced in a study of TIL therapy for anti-PD-1-resistant metastatic lung cancer. The libraries were made with immunoSEQ v3. The method was immunoSEQ multiplex PCR; TCRdb's version includes in-frame clones alone and lacks a portion of them. This repertoire shows tens of thousands of clones, 73% found once; its top ten account for approximately 5.3%. Time point here: pre-treatment sample, taken before nivolumab and TIL therapy. The specimen was blood, collected at baseline. The receptor set was obtained from a person between 25 and 79 years old with non-small cell lung cancer.

The chain is built from TRBV4-1 and TRBJ2-7, with a weak D call TRBD2 (5 bases). V was cut by 4 bases and J by 0 bases, with 10 bases left in between. The germline V gene encodes CDR1 MGHRA and CDR2 YSYEKL. This CDR3 spans 14 amino acids. This CDR3 reads CASSPQGSSYEQYF. The CDR3 nucleotides are TGCGCCAGCAGCCCCCAAGGGAGCTCCTACGAGCAGTACTTC.

The chain couples TRBV27 to TRBJ1-5; the D is unclear. The germline V and J ends were trimmed by 1 base and 1 base, with 11 bases remaining between them. The CDR3 covers 16 residues. Germline loops: CDR1 MNHEY, CDR2 SMNVEV (reference sequence). CDR3 loop: CASSLWPATSNQPQHF. CDR3 DNA: TGTGCCAGCAGTTTATGGCCGGCGACAAGCAATCAGCCCCAGCATTTT.

This chain uses TRBV5-1 with TRBJ2-5; 9 bases match TRBD2. The germline V gene has CDR1 SGHRS and CDR2 YFSETQ. Trimming at V came to 7 bases and at J to 2 bases, leaving 9 bases not matched to a gene. CDR3 length: 15 residues. The CDR3 loop is CASGITAGGQETQYF. CDR3 nucleotides: TGCGCCAGCGGAATAACGGCGGGAGGGCAAGAGACCCAGTACTTC.

The chain combines TRBV4-3 with TRBJ2-3; the D call may be TRBD1 or TRBD2 (5 bases each). The length of the CDR3 is 14 residues. The V end lost 2 bases, the J end lost 6 bases, and 12 bases lay between the germline ends. CDR1 LGHNA and CDR2 YSLEER come from the germline V gene. The chain's CDR3 is CASSQLGPRDTQYF. The CDR3 DNA is TGCGCCAGCAGCCAACTGGGACCCAGGGATACGCAGTATTTT.

The chain couples TRBV7-2 to TRBJ1-2, with 9 positions matching TRBD1. The CDR3 totals 14 residues. V was pared by 6 bases and J by 7 bases, with 9 bases of the junction left unmatched. From germline, CDR1 is SGHTA and CDR2 FQGNSA. The CDR3 protein is CASSPPGQGLGYTF. The CDR3 nucleotides read TGTGCCAGCAGTCCCCCGGGACAGGGACTTGGCTACACCTTC.

J is TRBJ1-3 and V is TRBV7-9, with 11 bases that match TRBD1. V was pared by 4 bases and J by 3 bases, with 2 bases of the junction left unmatched. This CDR3 contains 15 residues. CDR1 is SEHNR, CDR2 FQNEAQ, per germline (reference sequence). CDR3 loop: CASSSGQGDGNTIYF. In nucleotides, the CDR3 is TGTGCCAGCAGCTCGGGACAGGGGGATGGAAACACCATATATTTT.

This clone was seen once. The chain is built from TRBV7-2 and TRBJ2-3; D assignment may be TRBD1 or TRBD2 (6 bases each). Trimming pared 2 bases from V and 0 bases from J, leaving 12 bases between. The length of the CDR3 is 16 residues. Germline-derived CDR1 and CDR2 are SGHTA and FQGNSA. The CDR3 nucleotides are TGTGCCAGCAGCTTATTGGGGGGCGCTAGCACAGATACGCAGTATTTT. Amino acid sequence: CASSLLGGASTDTQYF.

The rearrangement joins TRBV6-5 to TRBJ2-2; D is tentatively TRBD1 or TRBD2 (5 bases each). V lost 4 bases and J lost 5, with 17 bases in between. Germline V lookup: CDR1 MNHEY, CDR2 SVGAGI. This CDR3 contains 16 residues. The CDR3 reads CASSFHGGSGTGELFF. CDR3 coding DNA: TGTGCCAGCAGTTTCCATGGGGGTTCGGGGACCGGGGAGCTGTTTTTT.

The rearrangement uses TRBV7-8 and TRBJ1-3, with D unresolved. CDR3 length equals 16 residues. Germline lookup yields CDR1 SGHVS and CDR2 FQNEAQ. Trimming took 1 base from V and 5 from J, leaving 15 bases between them. The CDR3: CASSLDPLSDRNTIYF. DNA for the CDR3: TGTGCCAGCAGCTTAGATCCCCTCTCAGATAGAAACACCATATATTTT.

The chain couples TRBV5-4 to TRBJ2-7; D is possibly TRBD1 or TRBD2 (5 bases each). The CDR3 spans 14 residues. Trimming removed 4 bases from V and 0 bases from J, with 11 bases in between. Germline CDR1 SGHNT, CDR2 YYREEE (reference sequence). The CDR3 here is CASSGGTHSYEQYF. The CDR3 coding sequence is TGTGCCAGCAGCGGGGGTACTCACTCCTACGAGCAGTACTTC.

The V call is TRBV25-1, the J call TRBJ2-5, with 14 bases identical to TRBD2. The germline CDR1 and CDR2 sequences are MGHDK and SYGVNS. The junction had 7 bases not matched to a gene; V was cut back by 6 bases and J by 7 bases. There are 15 residues in the CDR3. CDR3 bases: TGTGCCAGCAGGTCGACTAGCGGGGGGGCGGCGACCCAGTACTTC. Its protein product is CASRSTSGGAATQYF.

For the CDR3, the DNA is TGTGCCACTAAGAGCGGGGGGGGGAGCACAGATACGCAGTATTTT. Residues: CATKSGGGSTDTQYF. The chain combines TRBV19 with TRBJ2-3, with TRBD2 matching over 10 bases. CDR3 length: 15 amino acids. V lost 10 bases, J lost 0 bases, and 7 bases stayed unmatched. CDR1 and CDR2 from the germline V gene are LNHDA and SQIVND (reference sequence). Looking up the rest from reference TRBV19 and TRBJ2-3 gives the full variable domain: DGGITQSPKYLFRKEGQNVTLSCEQNLNHDAMYWYRQDPGQGLRLIYYSQIVNDFQKGDIAEGYSVSREKKESFPLTVTSAQKNPTAFYLCATKSGGGSTDTQYFGPGTRLTVL.

The chain recombines TRBV7-2 with TRBJ2-4; TRBD1 is a possible D gene (5 bases). CDR3 length equals 17 residues. Germline CDR1 reads SGHTA; CDR2 reads FQGNSA. V dropped 6 bases and J dropped 7 bases, with 25 bases sitting between them. CDR3 region: CASRDHGQFGRQNIQYF. CDR3 nucleotides: TGTGCCAGCAGAGATCATGGTCAATTTGGCAGACAGAACATTCAGTACTTC.

The sample holds a few counts of this clone. The chain has TRBV27 and TRBJ1-5; TRBD1 aligns across 7 bases. Germline V gene data show CDR1 as MNHEY and CDR2 as SMNVEV (reference sequence). V lost 5 bases and J lost 7; bases outside the gene matches: 23. The CDR3 loop spans 19 amino acids. CDR3 bases: TGTGCCAGCAGTGCCCGAGACAGGGTTGGAGGCAGTAGGTTCCAGCCCCAGCATTTT. This translates into CASSARDRVGGSRFQPQHF.